The 30 T cell receptor beta chains below all came from one sample that was sequenced in a study of CD8 T cells in ankylosing spondylitis. Their antigens are not known. From the 5' RACE reads, TCRdb called clonotypes with MiXCR, one entry per CDR3 protein. Of a few hundred thousand distinct CDR3 sequences in the sample, 15% to 20% were seen once. Overall study findings and caveats: Ankylosing spondylitis blood seemed to carry a telltale TCR beta motif made of under ten highly homologous variants.

Sequencing used blood, either unsorted or a sorted T cell fraction (not recorded which). The receptors originated from a male donor with ankylosing spondylitis.

A few counts support this clonotype. The V and J genes are TRBV6-5 and TRBJ2-7, with 9 positions matching TRBD2. Germline-derived CDR1 and CDR2 are MNHEY and SVGAGI. V lost 0 bases to trimming and J lost 4 bases; unmatched junction nucleotides: 10. The CDR3 runs to 17 residues. The CDR3 is CASSYSLTSSGKYEQYF. DNA for the CDR3: TGTGCCAGCAGTTACTCGTTAACATCTAGCGGGAAATACGAGCAGTACTTC.

The rearrangement joins TRBV20-1 to TRBJ1-2; unclear D gene. V lost 0 bases and J 8 bases, leaving 16 bases between the germline ends. The length of the CDR3 is 14 residues. The germline V gene has CDR1 DFQATT and CDR2 SNEGSKA (reference sequence). For the CDR3, the DNA is TGCAGTGCTAGAGATTTCAGGCACTTGGAGGGCTACACCTTC. Translated: CSARDFRHLEGYTF.

This clonotype has more than one count but fewer than ten. CDR3 in amino acids: CASSNSGARTGELFF. In DNA form, the CDR3 reads TGTGCCAGCAGCAATAGCGGGGCGAGGACCGGGGAGCTGTTTTTT. V gene TRBV9 combines with J gene TRBJ2-2; 8 bases align to TRBD2. CDR1 is SGDLS and CDR2 is YYNGEE in the germline V gene. This CDR3 region has 15 residues. The V gene end was trimmed by 4 bases and the J gene end by 5 bases; junction bases not matched to a gene: 7.

This clonotype was seen a few times. This chain uses TRBV5-4 with TRBJ2-1, with D perhaps matching TRBD2 (6 bases). This CDR3 is built from 15 residues. Germline loops: CDR1 SGHNT, CDR2 YYREEE (reference sequence). Trimming removed 0 bases at V and 2 bases at J, with 9 bases between. The CDR3 nucleotides read TGTGCCAGCAGCTTGGGTAGCGGCACCTACAATGAGCAGTTCTTC. Translation gives CASSLGSGTYNEQFF.

V and J are TRBV7-8 and TRBJ2-1, with D perhaps matching TRBD2 (5 bases). The germline CDR1 and CDR2 sequences are SGHVS and FQNEAQ. V dropped 8 bases and J dropped 8 bases, with 16 bases sitting between them. This CDR3 has 13 amino acids. The CDR3 sequence is CASGISADHEQFF. DNA of the CDR3: TGTGCCAGCGGAATCTCAGCGGACCATGAGCAGTTCTTC.

This clonotype was recorded many times. This rearrangement joins TRBV20-1 to TRBJ2-5; D may be TRBD1 (5 bases). This CDR3 spans 11 amino acids. V was shortened by 4 bases and J by 3 bases, with 6 bases between the two germline ends. Germline-derived CDR1 and CDR2 are DFQATT and SNEGSKA (reference sequence). The CDR3 DNA follows: TGCAGTGCTATCAGGGAAGAGACCCAGTACTTC. Amino acids: CSAIREETQYF.

In this sample, this clonotype turned up a few times. V gene TRBV5-1 combines with J gene TRBJ2-5; 11 bases are shared with TRBD2. CDR1 SGHRS and CDR2 YFSETQ come from the germline V gene. With V trimmed by 4 bases and J by 2 bases, 10 bases remained unmatched. There are 17 residues in the CDR3. The CDR3 here is CASSLSSIAGGQETQYF. CDR3 sequence (DNA): TGCGCCAGCAGCCTCTCCTCTATAGCGGGAGGGCAAGAGACCCAGTACTTC.

A few counts support this clonotype. The chain employs TRBV25-1 and TRBJ2-1, with 13 bases aligning to TRBD2. Germline V gene lookup returns CDR1 MGHDK and CDR2 SYGVNS. V shed 3 bases and J 7 bases; nucleotides not matched to a gene: 6. The CDR3 is 16 residues long. This chain's CDR3 is CASSDLGTSGANEQFF. The CDR3, as DNA: TGTGCCAGCAGTGACCTCGGGACTAGCGGGGCGAATGAGCAGTTCTTC.

There are a few counts of this clonotype. The V gene is TRBV14, the J gene TRBJ2-7; 9 bases agree with TRBD1. CDR1 is SGHDN, CDR2 FVKESK, per germline. CDR3 size: 16 residues. V shed 3 bases, J shed 2 bases, and the junction held 8 bases outside the gene matches. CDR3 sequence: CASSQGGQGRTYEQYF. The CDR3 coding sequence is TGTGCCAGCAGCCAGGGGGGACAGGGAAGAACCTACGAGCAGTACTTC.

This clonotype was detected a few times. The V and J genes are TRBV5-1 and TRBJ1-4, with unresolved D. Germline CDR1 is SGHRS and CDR2 is YFSETQ. V dropped 2 bases and J dropped 5 bases, with 10 bases sitting between them. This CDR3 comprises 14 residues. The CDR3 here is CASSLGRPNEKLFF. CDR3 nucleotides: TGCGCCAGCAGCTTAGGACGGCCGAATGAAAAACTGTTTTTT.

This clonotype showed up just a few times. The chain uses TRBV6-2 or TRBV6-3 and TRBJ1-1; TRBD1 matches at 7 bases. V shed 6 bases, J shed 1 base, and the junction held 2 bases outside the gene matches. The germline V gene encodes CDR1 MNHEY and CDR2 SVGEGT. The CDR3 totals 13 residues. Written as DNA, the CDR3 is TGTGCCAGCAGAAGGGACAGGAACACTGAAGCTTTCTTT. Its translation is CASRRDRNTEAFF.

Many counts were recorded for this clonotype. V gene TRBV12-3 or TRBV12-4 combines with J gene TRBJ1-5; D remains ambiguous. The length of the CDR3 is 12 residues. V lost 1 base to trimming and J lost 7 bases, with 5 bases between them. This CDR3 reads CASSLEGQPQHF. The CDR3 DNA reads TGTGCCAGCAGTTTAGAAGGGCAGCCCCAGCATTTT.

The chain recombines TRBV20-1 with TRBJ2-1, with 9 nucleotides matching TRBD2. The length of the CDR3 is 14 residues. The V gene's germline CDR1 is DFQATT and CDR2 SNEGSKA (reference sequence). The CDR3 nucleotides read TGCAGCCCAAGTGGGGCGGGGGGGCCGGATGAGCAGTTCTTC. It translates to CSPSGAGGPDEQFF.

The CDR3 loop reads CASSFRGGGTEAFF. The CDR3 nucleotides are TGTGCCAGCAGCTTTAGGGGGGGTGGGACTGAAGCTTTCTTT. This chain joins TRBV7-2 and TRBJ1-1, with a weak D call TRBD1 (6 bases). The V gene lost 3 bases and the J gene lost 5 bases, with 13 bases spanning the gap. The CDR3 length is 14 residues. The V gene's germline CDR1 is SGHTA and CDR2 FQGNSA. The variable domain in full, with the rest retrieved from reference TRBV7-2 and TRBJ1-1, is GAGVSQSPSNKVTEKGKDVELRCDPISGHTALYWYRQSLGQGLEFLIYFQGNSAPDKSGLPSDRFSAERTGGSVSTLTIQRTQQEDSAVYLCASSFRGGGTEAFFGQGTRLTVV.

In its sample, this clonotype was seen a few times. The chain employs TRBV7-3 and TRBJ2-3; D remains unclear. Germline CDR1 reads SGHTA; CDR2 reads FQGTGA. This CDR3 has 13 amino acids. V was pared by 5 bases and J by 0 bases, with 6 bases between. The CDR3 loop is CASSKLSTDTQYF. The CDR3, as DNA: TGTGCCAGCAGCAAATTAAGCACAGATACGCAGTATTTT. The full variable domain, its missing parts supplied by reference TRBV7-3 and TRBJ2-3, is GAGVSQTPSNKVTEKGKYVELRCDPISGHTALYWYRQSLGQGPEFLIYFQGTGAADDSGLPNDRFFAVRPEGSVSTLKIQRTERGDSAVYLCASSKLSTDTQYFGPGTRLTVL.

The chain employs TRBV5-1 and TRBJ2-6, with 12 bases aligning to TRBD1. J lost 3 bases, V lost 0 bases, and 7 bases had no gene match. CDR3 length: 19 residues. CDR1 and CDR2 (germline): SGHRS, YFSETQ. The CDR3 is CASSLATGTGGFGANVLTF. CDR3 DNA sequence: TGCGCCAGCAGCTTGGCAACCGGGACAGGGGGCTTTGGGGCCAACGTCCTGACTTTC.

With respect to this clonotype: Mismatch with germline at one junction end may stem from a read error. This chain uses TRBV29-1 with TRBJ2-7, with D perhaps matching TRBD1 or TRBD2 (5 bases each). The CDR3 length is 14 residues. The V gene's germline CDR1 is SQVTM and CDR2 ANQGSEA. The CDR3 spells CSVKDRGRSYEQYF. The CDR3, as DNA: TGCAGCGTTAAAGATCGGGGACGCTCCTACGAGCAGTACTTC.

The sample holds many counts of this clonotype. This chain connects TRBV27 to TRBJ1-1, with 7 bases aligning to TRBD1. This CDR3 has 15 amino acids. Germline V CDR1 and CDR2: MNHEY, SMNVEV (reference sequence). V was pared by 5 bases and J by 1 base, with 7 bases of the junction left unmatched. The CDR3 loop reads CASSNRGTANTEAFF. In DNA, the CDR3 is TGTGCCAGCAGTAACCGCGGGACAGCGAACACTGAAGCTTTCTTT.

The V call is TRBV20-1, the J call TRBJ2-2; D is possibly TRBD2 (5 bases). The germline gives CDR1 DFQATT, CDR2 SNEGSKA (reference sequence). Trimming took 6 bases from V and 4 from J, leaving 12 bases between them. This CDR3 region has 13 residues. As DNA, the CDR3 is TGCAGTGCCCCAGCGGACTCCACCGGGGAGCTGTTTTTT. This sequence encodes CSAPADSTGELFF.

In this sample, this clonotype turned up a few times. The rearrangement links TRBV7-9 to TRBJ1-4; 7 bases fit TRBD1. The CDR3 consists of 14 residues. CDR1 and CDR2 (germline): SEHNR, FQNEAQ (reference sequence). Trimming cost V 4 bases and J 3 bases; bases outside gene matches: 2. The CDR3 spells CASSWTGANEKLFF. The CDR3, as DNA: TGTGCCAGCAGCTGGACAGGAGCTAATGAAAAACTGTTTTTT.

This clonotype showed up many times. The rearrangement joins TRBV6-5 to TRBJ2-5, with 7 bases lining up with TRBD1. Germline lookup yields CDR1 MNHEY and CDR2 SVGAGI. This CDR3 comprises 13 residues. The V segment lost 3 bases and the J segment 7 bases; nucleotides outside the gene matches: 5. CDR3 nucleotide sequence: TGTGCCAGCAGTTATCGGACAGGTGGGACCCAGTACTTC. It codes for CASSYRTGGTQYF.

The chain links TRBV5-1 to TRBJ1-1; D perhaps matches TRBD1 (6 bases). V lost 0 bases and J lost 5, with 17 bases in between. Germline V gene sequence: CDR1 SGHRS, CDR2 YFSETQ. The CDR3 runs 16 residues. This chain's CDR3 is CASSLALWTEGTEAFF. As DNA, the CDR3 is TGCGCCAGCAGCTTGGCCCTGTGGACAGAAGGAACTGAAGCTTTCTTT.

In its sample, this clonotype was seen a few times. The junction departs from the called germline gene at one end, perhaps through a read error. V gene TRBV7-7 combines with J gene TRBJ2-5; the D is unclear. The germline V gene encodes CDR1 SSHAT and CDR2 FNYEAQ (reference sequence). The CDR3 spans 13 residues. The CDR3 DNA sequence: TGTGCCAGCAGCTTAAAGGCCCAAGGGACCCAGTACTTC. This codes for CASSLKAQGTQYF.

The rearrangement links TRBV11-2 to TRBJ1-2; D uncertain. This CDR3 comprises 11 residues. Between the trimmed V and J ends, which lost 11 bases and 4 bases, there was a span of 11 bases. Germline V gene data show CDR1 as SGHAT and CDR2 as FQNNGV. The chain's CDR3 is CAVGRVYGYTF. The CDR3 DNA reads TGTGCCGTCGGACGGGTCTATGGCTACACCTTC. The complete variable domain, with remaining parts taken from reference TRBV11-2 and TRBJ1-2, reads EAGVAQSPRYKIIEKRQSVAFWCNPISGHATLYWYQQILGQGPKLLIQFQNNGVVDDSQLPKDRFSAERLKGVDSTLKIQPAKLEDSAVYLCAVGRVYGYTFGSGTRLTVV.

This clonotype has just a few counts. This sequence joins TRBV28 and TRBJ1-3; D call uncertain. The CDR3 has 15 residues. V lost 10 bases, J lost 1 base, and 17 bases lay in between. Germline loops: CDR1 MDHEN, CDR2 SYDVKM. The CDR3 DNA follows: TGTGCCACCATCGAGAGCTCCGGATCTGGAAACACCATATATTTT. It codes for CATIESSGSGNTIYF.

The chain uses TRBV20-1 and TRBJ2-3, with D possibly matching TRBD1 (6 bases). V was clipped by 5 bases and J by 2 bases, with 14 bases between them. CDR3 length equals 14 residues. Germline CDR1 reads DFQATT; CDR2 reads SNEGSKA (reference sequence). The CDR3 here is CSAVPTGLTDTQYF. CDR3 DNA sequence: TGCAGTGCTGTCCCGACAGGTCTCACAGATACGCAGTATTTT.

This clonotype was counted only a few times. The genes are TRBV18 and TRBJ2-1; possible D gene TRBD2, 5 bases. CDR3 length: 12 residues. CDR1 is KGHSH, CDR2 LQKENI, per germline. Trimming took 4 bases from V and 6 from J, leaving 7 bases between them. The CDR3 here is CASSREGNEQFF. The CDR3 DNA reads TGTGCCAGCTCACGCGAGGGCAATGAGCAGTTCTTC.

This clonotype was observed a handful of times. The chain joins TRBV5-1 to TRBJ1-1, with D possibly being TRBD1 (6 bases). CDR3 size: 16 residues. Trimming pared 0 bases from V and 3 bases from J, leaving 15 bases between. Per the germline V gene, CDR1 is SGHRS and CDR2 is YFSETQ. The CDR3 sequence is CASSLGQAPLDTEAFF. As DNA, the CDR3 is TGCGCCAGCAGCTTGGGACAGGCGCCGCTGGACACTGAAGCTTTCTTT.

The DNA of the CDR3 is TGCGCCAGCATGGGGCACACAGACCTCCCAGAGACCCAGTACTTC. It yields the protein CASMGHTDLPETQYF. The chain combines TRBV5-1 with TRBJ2-5, with a weak D call TRBD1 (5 bases). Trimming cost V 6 bases and J 4 bases, with 19 bases left between them. CDR3 length equals 15 residues. CDR1 and CDR2 (germline): SGHRS, YFSETQ.

The chain joins TRBV20-1 to TRBJ2-3; no clear D. Germline V gene data show CDR1 as DFQATT and CDR2 as SNEGSKA (reference sequence). The CDR3 loop spans 13 amino acids. V gave up 8 bases and J gave up 4 bases, with 16 bases separating them. The CDR3 DNA follows: TGCAGTCCCGGGCCCTTGGTGGCAGATACGCAGTATTTT. It is translated as CSPGPLVADTQYF.